Each of the 4 T cell receptor beta chains below was sequenced from the same sample in a study of blood T cell repertoires in COVID-19. Sequencing was performed with immunoSEQ multiplex PCR; in TCRdb, only in-frame clones are kept and a portion is missing. The sample has under 200,000 clones; more than 80% are singletons. Sequencing was carried out using peripheral blood. Receptors were obtained from a man aged 50 to 60 with acute or convalescent COVID-19.

The V gene is TRBV28, the J gene TRBJ2-7; possible D gene TRBD1, 6 bases. Trimming took 4 bases from V and 2 from J, leaving 12 bases between them. CDR3 length equals 14 residues. Germline lookup yields CDR1 MDHEN and CDR2 SYDVKM. The CDR3 reads CASSSPGTTYEQYV. CDR3 nucleotides: TGTGCCAGCAGTTCACCTGGGACAACCTACGAGCAGTACGTC.

The chain joins TRBV5-1 to TRBJ1-4, with TRBD1 identical over 8 bases. CDR1 is SGHRS and CDR2 is YFSETQ in the germline V gene. V lost 5 bases, J lost 8 bases, and 5 bases stayed unmatched. The CDR3 contains 13 residues. CDR3 loop: CASRDRAQEKLFF. The DNA of the CDR3 is TGCGCCAGCAGGGACAGGGCCCAGGAAAAACTGTTTTTT. The whole variable domain, filled in from reference TRBV5-1 and TRBJ1-4, reads KAGVTQTPRYLIKTRGQQVTLSCSPISGHRSVSWYQQTPGQGLQFLFEYFSETQRNKGNFPGRFSGRQFSNSRSEMNVSTLELGDSALYLCASRDRAQEKLFFGSGTQLSVL.

This clone turned up a few times. A read error may produce the germline difference seen at one junction end. CDR3 in amino acids: CASSRGTKQSAFVF. DNA of the CDR3: TGTGCCAGCAGTAGGGGGACAAAGCAATCAGCCTTCGTTTTT. The V gene is TRBV27, the J gene TRBJ1-5; weak D call: TRBD1 (6 bases). Per germline, CDR1 MNHEY and CDR2 SMNVEV (reference sequence). This CDR3 is built from 14 residues.

The gene calls are TRBV5-1 and TRBJ1-2; 9 nucleotides line up with TRBD1. The V gene end was trimmed by 4 bases and the J gene end by 4 bases; junction bases not matched to a gene: 8. The germline V gene has CDR1 SGHRS and CDR2 YFSETQ. The CDR3 spans 15 residues. CDR3 sequence: CASSAGTGIVYGYTF. CDR3 coding DNA: TGCGCCAGCAGCGCCGGGACAGGGATCGTCTATGGCTACACCTTC.